Sequencing of this T cell receptor beta chain was carried out in a study of spatial heterogeneity in lung cancer. Study context: Across the raw uncorrected reads, a unique TCR and UMI combination was observed, on average, more than ten times.

Trimming stripped 3 bases from V and 5 bases from J, with 11 bases between. The CDR3 runs 14 residues. In germline, CDR1 is SEHNR, CDR2 FQNEAQ (reference sequence). Via MiXCR, TCRdb re-called the 5' RACE reads, giving one row per CDR3 protein. The sample lists some 50,000 distinct CDR3 sequences; 6% to 9.5% were seen once. There are many counts of this clonotype. Time point reported: sample taken at primary tumor resection. Unsorted samples of tumor, nontumor lung or frozen PBMC had their whole RNA sequenced. This sequence joins TRBV7-9 and TRBJ2-1; the D call may be TRBD1 or TRBD2 (6 bases each). This TCR was recovered from a female donor with early-stage non-small cell lung cancer. This sample comprised PBMCs, obtained at surgery. Here the CDR3 DNA reads TGTGCCAGCAGCTTCGGCGGGGACAACAATGAGCAGTTCTTC. Translated, it gives CASSFGGDNNEQFF. The full variable domain, completed using reference TRBV7-9 and TRBJ2-1, is DTGVSQNPRHKITKRGQNVTFRCDPISEHNRLYWYRQTLGQGPEFLTYFQNEAQLEKSRLLSDRFSAERPKGSFSTLEIQRTEQGDSAMYLCASSFGGDNNEQFFGPGTRLTVL.